This T cell receptor (beta chain) was captured in a study of cytomegalovirus exposure and HLA in healthy donors. V lost 4 bases to trimming and J lost 4 bases; unmatched junction nucleotides: 9. The CDR3 has 16 residues. The germline CDR1 and CDR2 sequences are LNHDA and SQIVND (reference sequence). Sequencing used immunoSEQ multiplex PCR; TCRdb keeps in-frame clones, though not all of them. Here the sample spans about 82,000 clones, over 85% being singletons. Specimen: PBMCs. This clonotype was sampled from a woman aged 18-29 years in good health and CMV-seronegative. The rearrangement uses TRBV19 and TRBJ2-2, with 7 positions matching TRBD1. In DNA, the CDR3 is TGTGCCAGTAGTAAGTCCGAGACAGGGAGCACCGGGGAGCTGTTTTTT. It is translated as CASSKSETGSTGELFF.